These T cell receptor beta chains were read from a single sample in a study of radiotherapy plus CTLA-4 blockade in lung cancer. Repertoires were generated with immunoSEQ multiplex PCR, while TCRdb's copy carries only in-frame clones and drops some. The sample yields roughly 50,000 clones, 82% seen once. The material was peripheral blood, obtained from a patient treated with radiotherapy plus ipilimumab. These receptors all come from a human donor with non-small cell lung cancer who had stable disease on radiotherapy plus ipilimumab. The CDR3 runs from the conserved cysteine through the conserved F or W. The D gene is left open where the match is weak. Some rows have no size entry. The others give once, few or many, or a class for an expanded clone.

>TRBJ2-3|TRBD1|few|TRBV5-4
TGTGCCAGCAGCTCGGGACAGGGCCCCCCCGACACAGATACGCAGTATTTT
CASSSGQGPPDTDTQYF
>TRBJ2-3|TRBD2|-|TRBV7-2
TGTGCCAGCAGCTTTAGCGCGGGAGGGCCTGGCACAGATACGCAGTATTTT
CASSFSAGGPGTDTQYF
>TRBJ1-2|TRBD1|medium-sized|TRBV11-2
TGTGCCAGCAGCTTACTCCGAGGGACAGGGAGAGAAGGCTACACCTTC
CASSLLRGTGREGYTF
>TRBJ2-5|TRBD1|-|TRBV9
TGTGCCAGCAGCGAGGGACAGGGGGCTTACGAGACCCAGTACTTC
CASSEGQGAYETQYF
>TRBJ1-3|TRBD1|-|TRBV5-4
TGTGCCAGCAGCCAGGGACAGCAGAGAACTGGAAACACCATATATTTT
CASSQGQQRTGNTIYF
>TRBJ2-4|TRBD2|-|TRBV7-2
TGTGCCAGCAGCCTGGGACTAGCGGGAATGAGAGGAAACATTCAGTACTTC
CASSLGLAGMRGNIQYF
>TRBJ2-7|TRBD1|-|TRBV5-1
TGCGCCAGCAGCTTGACGACAGGGGACTACGAGCAGTACTTC
CASSLTTGDYEQYF
>TRBJ2-2|-|once|TRBV7-7
TGTGCTAGCAGCTTAGCTCAAGGACCTAACACCGGGGAGCTGCTTTTT
CASSLAQGPNTGELLF
>TRBJ2-2|-|few|TRBV7-2
TGTGCCAGCAGCTTCAGGCAGGGTTACACCGGGGAGCTGTTTTTT
CASSFRQGYTGELFF
>TRBJ1-3|-|-|TRBV9
TGTGCCAGCAGCCTGGATGGGCGCCACTCTGGAAACACCATATATTTT
CASSLDGRHSGNTIYF
>TRBJ2-3|TRBD2|-|TRBV2
TGTGCCAGCAGTGACATCTGGACTAGCGGGAGTGGGGATACGCAGTATTTT
CASSDIWTSGSGDTQYF
>TRBJ1-1|-|-|TRBV6-5
TGTGCCAGCAGTTACATACAAAAGGGAGCTGAAGCTTTCTTT
CASSYIQKGAEAFF
>TRBJ2-2|-|once|TRBV9
TGTGCCAGCAGCGTAGCAAGCGTCGGGTCCGGGGAGCTGTTTTTT
CASSVASVGSGELFF
>TRBJ1-2|TRBD1|-|TRBV19
TGTGCCAGTAGTATAGACCGGGACAGGGCGAATGGCTACACCTTC
CASSIDRDRANGYTF
>TRBJ1-3|TRBD1|-|TRBV9
TGTGCCAGCAGCCCAAGGACAGGGGATGGAAACACCATATATTTT
CASSPRTGDGNTIYF
>TRBJ1-5|-|-|TRBV19
TGTGCCAGTAGTAGGGGGCTCGGCAATCAGCCCCAGCATTTT
CASSRGLGNQPQHF
>TRBJ2-1|-|-|TRBV6-5
TGTGCCAGCAAGATGGAAGGGGCAGCCTACAATGAGCAGTTCTTC
CASKMEGAAYNEQFF
>TRBJ1-1|-|few|TRBV6-1
TGTGCCAGCAGTGACCACGAGCGGGCTCTGGCTTTCTTT
CASSDHERALAFF
>TRBJ1-1|-|-|TRBV5-1
TGCGCCAGCAGCCCCGCCCCATCCTCTATGAACACTGAAGCTTTCTTT
CASSPAPSSMNTEAFF
>TRBJ2-7|-|once|TRBV10-1
TGCGCCAGCAGTGAGGGCTCCGGAGGCTTTGACTACGAGCAGTACTTC
CASSEGSGGFDYEQYF